This TCR beta chain is drawn from a study of CD8+ T cells in alopecia areata. Investigators isolated RNA and reverse transcribed it into cDNA to act as the sequencing template. The protocol was immunoSEQ multiplex PCR, while the TCRdb copy is restricted to in-frame clones and leaves out a portion. The data contain about 150,000 clones, roughly 54% of them singletons. The V and J ends lost 1 base and 0 bases respectively, with 13 bases between them. CDR3 length: 15 residues. Germline CDR1 is SQVTM and CDR2 is ANQGSEA. Treatment specified: oral pan-JAK inhibitor, 5-10 mg twice daily. The J gene is TRBJ2-7, the V gene TRBV29-1; D tentatively reads TRBD1 or TRBD2 (5 bases each). The clonotype originates from a human donor with alopecia areata. Source: CD8+ T cells sorted from blood, taken at week 4, from a patient treated with tofacitinib. The CDR3 spells CSVEVWDGDSYEQYF. In DNA, the CDR3 is TGCAGCGTTGAAGTTTGGGACGGAGACTCCTACGAGCAGTACTTC.